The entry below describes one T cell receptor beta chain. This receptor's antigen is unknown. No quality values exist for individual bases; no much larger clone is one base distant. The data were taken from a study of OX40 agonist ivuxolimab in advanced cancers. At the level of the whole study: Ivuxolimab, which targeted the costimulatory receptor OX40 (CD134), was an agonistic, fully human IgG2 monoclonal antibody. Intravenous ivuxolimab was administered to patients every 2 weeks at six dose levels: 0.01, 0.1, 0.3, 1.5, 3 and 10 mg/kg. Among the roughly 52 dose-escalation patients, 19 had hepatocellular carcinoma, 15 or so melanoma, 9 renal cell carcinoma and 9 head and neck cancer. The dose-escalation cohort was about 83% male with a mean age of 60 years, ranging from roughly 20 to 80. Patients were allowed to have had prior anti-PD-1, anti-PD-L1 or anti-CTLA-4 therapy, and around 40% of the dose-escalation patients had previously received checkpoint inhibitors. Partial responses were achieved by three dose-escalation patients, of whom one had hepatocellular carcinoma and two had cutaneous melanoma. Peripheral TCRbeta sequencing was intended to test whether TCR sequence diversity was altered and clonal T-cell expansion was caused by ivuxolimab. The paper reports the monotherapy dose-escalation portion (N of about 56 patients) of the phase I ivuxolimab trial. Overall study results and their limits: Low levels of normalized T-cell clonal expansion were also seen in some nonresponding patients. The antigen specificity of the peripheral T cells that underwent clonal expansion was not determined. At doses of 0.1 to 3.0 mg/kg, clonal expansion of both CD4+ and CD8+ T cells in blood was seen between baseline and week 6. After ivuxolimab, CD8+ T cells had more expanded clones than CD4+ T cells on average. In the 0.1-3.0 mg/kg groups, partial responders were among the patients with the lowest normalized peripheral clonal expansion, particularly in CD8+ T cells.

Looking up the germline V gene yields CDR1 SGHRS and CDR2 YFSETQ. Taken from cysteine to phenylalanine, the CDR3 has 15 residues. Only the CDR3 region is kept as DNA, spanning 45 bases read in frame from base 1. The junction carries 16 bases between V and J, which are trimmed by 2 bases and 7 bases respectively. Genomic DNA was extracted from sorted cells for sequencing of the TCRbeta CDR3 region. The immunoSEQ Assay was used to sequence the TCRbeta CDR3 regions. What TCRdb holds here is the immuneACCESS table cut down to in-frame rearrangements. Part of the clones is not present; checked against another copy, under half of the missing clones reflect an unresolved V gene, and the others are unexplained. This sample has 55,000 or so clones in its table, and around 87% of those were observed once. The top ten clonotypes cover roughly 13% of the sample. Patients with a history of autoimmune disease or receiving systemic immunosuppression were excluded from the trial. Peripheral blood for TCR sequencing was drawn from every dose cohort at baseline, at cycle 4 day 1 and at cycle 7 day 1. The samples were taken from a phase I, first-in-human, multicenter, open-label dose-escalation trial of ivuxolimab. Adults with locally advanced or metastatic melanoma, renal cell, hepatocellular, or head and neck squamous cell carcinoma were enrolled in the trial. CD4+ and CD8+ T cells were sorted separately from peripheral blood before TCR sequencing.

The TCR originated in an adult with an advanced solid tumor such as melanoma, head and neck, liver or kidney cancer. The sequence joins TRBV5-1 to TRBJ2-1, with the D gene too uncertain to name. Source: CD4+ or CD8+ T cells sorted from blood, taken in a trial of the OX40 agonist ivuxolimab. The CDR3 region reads CASSFRSGDLNEQFF. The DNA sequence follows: TGCGCCAGCAGCTTTCGTTCAGGCGACTTAAATGAGCAGTTCTTC.